One sample yielded the 9 T cell receptor beta chains listed below, sequenced in a study of cytomegalovirus exposure and HLA in healthy donors. PCR involved 60 Vbeta and 13 Jbeta primers. Method: immunoSEQ multiplex PCR; TCRdb's copy keeps in-frame clones and lacks some. The table shows about 190,000 clones, with 77% occurring only once. Sequenced sample: PBMCs. The receptors derive from a woman aged 30 to 39 in good health and CMV-seropositive.

The chain has TRBV2 and TRBJ2-5; D is uncertain. The CDR3 length is 13 residues. Germline loops: CDR1 SNHLY, CDR2 FYNNEI. The V and J ends lost 4 bases and 2 bases respectively, with 8 bases between them. The CDR3 reads CASSAGIQETQYF. CDR3 in DNA: TGTGCCAGCAGTGCTGGCATTCAAGAGACCCAGTACTTC.

This chain connects TRBV6-1 to TRBJ2-5; no definite D call. The V and J ends lost 0 bases and 5 bases respectively, with 13 bases between them. Per the germline V gene, CDR1 is MNHNS and CDR2 is SASEGT. The CDR3 runs 15 residues. In DNA form, the CDR3 reads TGTGCCAGCAGTGAAGCACAATCGGTGAGGGAGACCCAGTACTTC. Translated, it gives CASSEAQSVRETQYF.

V usage is TRBV28 and J usage is TRBJ2-7; tentative D call: TRBD2 (6 bases). The V end lost 2 bases, the J end lost 4 bases, and 12 bases lay between the germline ends. The CDR3 runs 14 residues. Per the germline V gene, CDR1 is MDHEN and CDR2 is SYDVKM. CDR3 loop: CASSLVGGFYEQYF. The CDR3 DNA follows: TGTGCCAGCAGTTTAGTGGGGGGTTTTTACGAGCAGTACTTC.

This clone was found once. The gene calls are TRBV7-6 and TRBJ2-5; 13 bases align to TRBD2. CDR1 and CDR2 from the germline V gene are SGHVS and FNYEAQ. This CDR3 has 16 residues. Unmatched junction bases numbered 7, after V lost 4 bases and J lost 5 bases. The CDR3, as DNA: TGTGCCAGCAGCTCCGGGACTAGCGGGGCCTGGGAGACCCAGTACTTC. Amino acid sequence: CASSSGTSGAWETQYF.

The J gene is TRBJ2-7, the V gene TRBV28; 7 nucleotides agree with TRBD2. CDR3 length equals 13 residues. Germline loops: CDR1 MDHEN, CDR2 SYDVKM. V lost 8 bases to trimming and J lost 0 bases; unmatched junction nucleotides: 4. CDR3 region: CASRRGSSYEQYF. The DNA of the CDR3 is TGTGCCAGCCGGCGCGGGAGCTCCTACGAGCAGTACTTC.

This clone was found a few times. The chain couples TRBV15 to TRBJ2-7, with TRBD1 as a possible D gene (5 bases). Trimming removed 0 bases at V and 3 bases at J, with 9 bases between. This CDR3 is 14 amino acids long. Germline V gene sequence: CDR1 LNHNV, CDR2 YYDKDF (reference sequence). The CDR3 sequence is CATSRDQGGYEQYF. In DNA, the CDR3 is TGTGCCACCAGCAGAGATCAGGGTGGCTACGAGCAGTACTTC.

The J gene is TRBJ1-5, the V gene TRBV27; D is uncertain. V lost 5 bases to trimming and J lost 0 bases, with 20 bases between them. CDR3 size: 18 residues. Germline CDR1 and CDR2: MNHEY and SMNVEV (reference sequence). CDR3 loop: CASSPSRRLTISNQPQHF. The CDR3 DNA is TGTGCCAGCAGTCCCTCCCGAAGACTAACGATTAGCAATCAGCCCCAGCATTTT.

V usage is TRBV28 and J usage is TRBJ1-5; 8 bases are a match to TRBD1. Germline lookup yields CDR1 MDHEN and CDR2 SYDVKM. J was trimmed by 5 bases and V by 6 bases; bases with no gene match: 6. The CDR3 loop spans 14 amino acids. The CDR3 DNA is TGTGCCAGCAGCCGACAGGGGCACGATCAGCCCCAGCATTTT. Its protein product is CASSRQGHDQPQHF.

The J gene is TRBJ1-6, the V gene TRBV6-1; 9 bases map to TRBD1. V shed 0 bases and J 10 bases; nucleotides not matched to a gene: 4. CDR1 and CDR2 from the germline V gene are MNHNS and SASEGT. This CDR3 is built from 15 residues. CDR3 coding DNA: TGTGCCAGCAGTGAAGCAACAGGGGGCCAATCACCCCTCCACTTT. Residues: CASSEATGGQSPLHF.